This TCR beta chain stems from a study of human T cells and chemical hapten exposure. Study as a whole: Doses of diphenylcyclopropenone went to the patients' scalps weekly throughout the roughly 24-week study.

TCRdb re-analysed the RACE reads in MiXCR, keeping a single row per CDR3 protein. The table records roughly 100,000 distinct CDR3 sequences, approximately 11% of them present only once. The time point denotes: patch test 1, 2 weeks after DPC sensitization. Treatment noted: therapeutic diphenylcyclopropenone sensitization with weekly scalp DPC. The sequencing used whole blood, collected in connection with sensitization to the hapten diphenylcyclopropenone (DPC). This receptor was identified in a woman aged 35 to 49 with alopecia areata. Some clones in this sample may be carry-over from other donors' samples.

CDR3: CASRKGAGGNNEQFF. The CDR3 nucleotides are TGTGCCAGCAGGAAGGGAGCGGGAGGCAACAATGAGCAGTTCTTC. V usage is TRBV4-2 and J usage is TRBJ2-1; 9 nucleotides match TRBD2. In germline, CDR1 is LGHNA, CDR2 YNFKEQ. The CDR3 sequence is 15 residues long. V lost 6 bases and J lost 5; bases outside the gene matches: 8.